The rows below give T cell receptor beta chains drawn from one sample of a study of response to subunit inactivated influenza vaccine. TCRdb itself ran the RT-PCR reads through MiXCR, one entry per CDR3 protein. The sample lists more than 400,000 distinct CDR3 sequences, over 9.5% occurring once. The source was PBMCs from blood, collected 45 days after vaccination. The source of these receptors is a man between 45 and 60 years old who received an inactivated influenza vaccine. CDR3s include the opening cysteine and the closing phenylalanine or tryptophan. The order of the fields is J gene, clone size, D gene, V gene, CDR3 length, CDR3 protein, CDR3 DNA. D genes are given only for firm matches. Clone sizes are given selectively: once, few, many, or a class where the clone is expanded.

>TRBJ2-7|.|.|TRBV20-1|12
CSAFRARNEQYF
TGCAGTGCTTTCCGGGCACGTAACGAGCAGTACTTC
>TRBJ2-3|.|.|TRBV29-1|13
CSGAWRNTDTQYF
TGCAGCGGCGCCTGGCGAAACACAGATACGCAGTATTTT
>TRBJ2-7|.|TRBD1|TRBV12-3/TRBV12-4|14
CASSRGQGTLEQYF
TGTGCCAGCAGCCGGGGACAGGGAACACTCGAGCAGTACTTC
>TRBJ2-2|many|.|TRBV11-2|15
CASSLEHSNTGELFF
TGTGCCAGCAGCTTAGAACACTCGAACACCGGGGAGCTGTTTTTT
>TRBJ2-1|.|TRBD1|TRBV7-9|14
CASRGTGGLGEQFF
TGTGCCAGCAGGGGGACAGGGGGCTTGGGTGAGCAGTTCTTC
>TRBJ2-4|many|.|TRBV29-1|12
CSVILTGNIQYF
TGCAGCGTTATACTGACAGGAAACATTCAGTACTTC
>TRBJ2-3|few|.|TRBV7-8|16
CASSLVSHKVEVAQYF
TGTGCCAGCAGCTTAGTGTCGCATAAAGTAGAGGTTGCGCAGTATTTT
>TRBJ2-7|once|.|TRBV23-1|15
CASSLGVKGRPPEYF
TGCGCCAGCAGTCTCGGTGTGAAGGGGAGACCACCGGAGTACTTC
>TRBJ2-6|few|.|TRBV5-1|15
CASSQTLSGANVLTF
TGCGCCAGCAGCCAAACTCTCTCTGGGGCCAACGTCCTGACTTTC
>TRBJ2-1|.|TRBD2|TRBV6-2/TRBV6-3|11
CASSGGTEQFF
TGTGCCAGCTCCGGGGGGACTGAGCAGTTCTTC
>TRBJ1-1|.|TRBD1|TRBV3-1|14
CASSQDRGFTEAFF
TGTGCCAGCAGCCAGGACAGGGGGTTCACTGAAGCTTTCTTT
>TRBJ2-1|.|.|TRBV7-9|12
CASSLAGYEQFF
TGTGCCAGCAGCTTAGCGGGGTATGAGCAGTTCTTC
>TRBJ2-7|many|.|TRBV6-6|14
CASSYDDASYEQYF
TGTGCCAGCAGTTACGATGACGCCTCCTACGAGCAGTACTTC
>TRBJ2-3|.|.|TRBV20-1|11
CSASVQNTQYF
TGCAGTGCTAGTGTGCAGAATACGCAGTATTTT
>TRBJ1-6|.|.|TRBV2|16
CASTLTVPSNNSPLHF
TGTGCCAGCACCCTGACCGTTCCTTCTAATAATTCACCCCTCCACTTT
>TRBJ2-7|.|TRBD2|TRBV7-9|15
CASSFEGGPAGEQYF
TGTGCCAGCAGCTTTGAGGGAGGGCCCGCCGGCGAGCAGTACTTC
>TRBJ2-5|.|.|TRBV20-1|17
CSARSGLVGAGTETQYF
TGCAGTGCTAGATCAGGACTAGTGGGGGCGGGAACAGAGACCCAGTACTTC
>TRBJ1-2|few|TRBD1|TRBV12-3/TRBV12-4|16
CASSIHRGRENYGYTF
TGTGCCAGCAGCATCCACAGGGGGCGAGAGAACTATGGCTACACCTTC
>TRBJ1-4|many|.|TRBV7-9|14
CASTFDRTSEKLFF
TGTGCCAGCACCTTCGACAGGACTTCGGAAAAACTGTTTTTT
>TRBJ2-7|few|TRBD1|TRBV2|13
CATVDRDIYEQYF
TGTGCCACGGTGGACAGGGATATTTACGAGCAGTACTTC
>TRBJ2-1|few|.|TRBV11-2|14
CASSLEVGMDEQFF
TGTGCCAGCAGCTTGGAAGTAGGGATGGATGAGCAGTTCTTC
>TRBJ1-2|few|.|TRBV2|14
CASSEQAGSYGYTF
TGTGCCAGCAGTGAACAGGCAGGCTCCTATGGCTACACCTTC
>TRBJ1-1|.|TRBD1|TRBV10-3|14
CAIRTGNADTEAFF
TGTGCCATCAGGACAGGGAATGCGGACACTGAAGCTTTCTTT
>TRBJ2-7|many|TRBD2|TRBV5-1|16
CASSLGTSGIFDEQYF
TGCGCCAGCAGCTTGGGGACTAGCGGGATCTTCGACGAGCAGTACTTC
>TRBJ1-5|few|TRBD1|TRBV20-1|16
CSALRPGDSPLKPQHF
TGCAGTGCTCTTCGACCGGGGGACAGTCCCTTGAAGCCCCAGCATTTT
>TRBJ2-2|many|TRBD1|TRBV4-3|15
CASRAGTGYTGELFF
TGTGCCAGCAGGGCCGGGACAGGGTATACCGGGGAGCTGTTTTTT
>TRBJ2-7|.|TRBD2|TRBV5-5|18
CASSTTSGGNLFSYEQYF
TGTGCCAGCAGCACAACTAGCGGGGGGAACTTATTCTCCTACGAGCAGTACTTC
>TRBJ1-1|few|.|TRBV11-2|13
CASGTTANTEAFF
TGTGCCAGCGGTACCACAGCGAACACTGAAGCTTTCTTT
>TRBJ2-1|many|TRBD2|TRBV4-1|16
CASSQLAGILYNEQFF
TGCGCCAGCAGCCAACTAGCGGGGATACTATACAATGAGCAGTTCTTC
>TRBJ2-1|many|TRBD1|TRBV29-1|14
CSAVTGSGHNEQFF
TGCAGCGCTGTGACAGGGTCGGGGCACAATGAGCAGTTCTTC
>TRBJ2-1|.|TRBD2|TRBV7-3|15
CASSLRLAGLNEQFF
TGTGCCAGCAGCTTAAGACTAGCGGGACTCAATGAGCAGTTCTTC
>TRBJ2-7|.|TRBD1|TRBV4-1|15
CASSQVGQGAYEQYF
TGCGCCAGCAGCCAAGTTGGGCAGGGGGCCTACGAGCAGTACTTC
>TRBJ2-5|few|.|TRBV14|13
CASSQEMPETQYF
TGTGCCAGCAGCCAAGAAATGCCAGAGACCCAGTACTTC
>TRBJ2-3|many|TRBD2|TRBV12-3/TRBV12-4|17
CASSPQKAGIAADTQYF
TGTGCCAGCAGTCCGCAAAAAGCGGGGATAGCGGCAGATACGCAGTATTTT
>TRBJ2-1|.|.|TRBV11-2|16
CASSSSGTVSGREQFF
TGTGCCAGCAGCTCCTCCGGGACGGTGAGTGGGAGAGAGCAGTTCTTC
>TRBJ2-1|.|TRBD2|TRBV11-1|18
CASSSQGLAGRSYNEQFF
TGTGCCAGCAGCTCTCAGGGACTAGCGGGGAGGTCCTACAATGAGCAGTTCTTC
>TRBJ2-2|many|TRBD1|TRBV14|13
CASKAGGTGELFF
TGTGCCAGCAAGGCAGGGGGCACCGGGGAGCTGTTTTTT
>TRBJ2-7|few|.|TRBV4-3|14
CASSQRTVSYEQYF
TGCGCCAGCAGCCAAAGGACAGTTTCCTACGAGCAGTACTTC
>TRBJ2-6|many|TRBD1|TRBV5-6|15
CASTKTGTGANVLTF
TGTGCCAGCACCAAGACAGGGACCGGGGCCAACGTCCTGACTTTC
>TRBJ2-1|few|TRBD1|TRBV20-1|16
CCARGGQGAAYNEQFF
TGCTGTGCTAGAGGTGGGCAGGGGGCGGCCTACAATGAGCAGTTCTTC
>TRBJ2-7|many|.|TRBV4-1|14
CASSQSPSSYEQYF
TGCGCCAGCAGCCAATCTCCGAGCTCCTACGAGCAGTACTTC